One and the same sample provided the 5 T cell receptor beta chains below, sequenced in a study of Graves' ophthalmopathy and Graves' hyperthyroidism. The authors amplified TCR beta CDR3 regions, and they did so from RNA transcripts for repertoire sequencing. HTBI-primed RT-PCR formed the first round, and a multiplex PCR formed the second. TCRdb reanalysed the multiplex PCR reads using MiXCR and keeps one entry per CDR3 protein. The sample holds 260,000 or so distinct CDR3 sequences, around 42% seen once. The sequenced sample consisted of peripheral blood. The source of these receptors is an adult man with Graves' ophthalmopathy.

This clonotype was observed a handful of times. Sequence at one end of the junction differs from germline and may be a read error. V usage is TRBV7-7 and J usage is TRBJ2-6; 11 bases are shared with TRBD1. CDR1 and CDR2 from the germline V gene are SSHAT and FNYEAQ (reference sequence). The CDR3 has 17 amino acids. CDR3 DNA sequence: TGTGCTAGCAGCTCAGGACAGGGGGCGGGAGGGGCCAACGTCCTGACTTTC. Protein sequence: CASSSGQGAGGANVLTF.

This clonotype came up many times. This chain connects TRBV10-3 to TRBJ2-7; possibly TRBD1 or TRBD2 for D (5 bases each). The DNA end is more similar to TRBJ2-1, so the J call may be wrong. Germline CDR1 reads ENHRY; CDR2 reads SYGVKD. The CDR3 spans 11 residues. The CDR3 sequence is CAISRGNEQFF. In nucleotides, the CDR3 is TGTGCCATCTCGAGGGGAAATGAGCAGTTCTTC.

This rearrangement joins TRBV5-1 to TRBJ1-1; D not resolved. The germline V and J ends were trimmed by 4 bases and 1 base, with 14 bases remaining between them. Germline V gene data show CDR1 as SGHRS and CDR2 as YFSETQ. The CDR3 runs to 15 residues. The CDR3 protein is CASSLDGLANTEAFF. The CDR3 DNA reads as TGCGCCAGCAGCCTGGACGGTCTGGCGAACACTGAAGCTTTCTTT.

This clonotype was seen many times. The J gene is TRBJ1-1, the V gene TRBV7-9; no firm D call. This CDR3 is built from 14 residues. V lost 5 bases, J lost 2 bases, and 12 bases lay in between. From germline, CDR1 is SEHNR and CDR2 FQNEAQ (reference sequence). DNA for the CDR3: TGTGCCAGCAGCCCAATACCCATTAACACTGAAGCTTTCTTT. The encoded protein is CASSPIPINTEAFF.

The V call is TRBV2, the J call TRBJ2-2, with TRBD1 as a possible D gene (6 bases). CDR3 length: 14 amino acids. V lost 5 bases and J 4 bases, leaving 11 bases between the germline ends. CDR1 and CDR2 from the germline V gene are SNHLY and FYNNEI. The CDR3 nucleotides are TGTGCCAGCAGTCCAGGACAGATCACCGGGGAGCTGTTTTTT. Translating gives CASSPGQITGELFF.